This is a list of T cell receptor beta chains from one sample in a study of shared clonotypes between healthy human individuals. The method was immunoSEQ multiplex PCR; TCRdb's version includes in-frame clones alone and lacks a portion of them. The sample lists 2,500,000 or so clones, roughly nine tenths occurring once. The sample consisted of naive CD4+ T cells sorted from blood. These receptor sequences come from a man younger than 30 in good health. Each CDR3 is given with its conserved first and last residue. The D gene is left open where the match is weak. Where a row states a size, it is once, few, many or the class of an expanded clone; other rows omit it.

J gene: TRBJ2-3
V gene: TRBV7-2
clone size: .
D gene: .
CDR3 DNA: TGTGCCAGCGGTCCGGGACAAGTGCGTGGAGATACGCAGTATTTT
CDR3 protein: CASGPGQVRGDTQYF

J gene: TRBJ2-5
V gene: TRBV5-1
clone size: .
D gene: .
CDR3 DNA: TGCGCCAGCAGCCGAACAGGGATCGAGACCCAGTACTTC
CDR3 protein: CASSRTGIETQYF

J gene: TRBJ1-1
V gene: TRBV19
clone size: once
D gene: TRBD1
CDR3 DNA: TGTGCCAGTAGTGTTGGACAGGGAGGCACTGAAGCTTTCTTT
CDR3 protein: CASSVGQGGTEAFF

J gene: TRBJ1-2
V gene: TRBV7-9
clone size: .
D gene: .
CDR3 DNA: TGTGCCAGCAGCTTAGGTCAGGGAACTAACTATGGCTACACCTTC
CDR3 protein: CASSLGQGTNYGYTF

J gene: TRBJ1-2
V gene: TRBV5-1
clone size: .
D gene: TRBD1
CDR3 DNA: TGCGCCAGCAGTTTCGACAGGGGAACTAACTATGGCTACACCTTC
CDR3 protein: CASSFDRGTNYGYTF

J gene: TRBJ2-7
V gene: TRBV19
clone size: .
D gene: .
CDR3 DNA: TGTGCCAGTAGTAGAAAAGGACAGGGAGGGACCTACGAGCAGTACTTC
CDR3 protein: CASSRKGQGGTYEQYF

J gene: TRBJ2-3
V gene: TRBV6-5
clone size: .
D gene: TRBD2
CDR3 DNA: TGTGCCAGCAGTTACTCGGCGGGGGTGGGCACAGATACGCAGTATTTT
CDR3 protein: CASSYSAGVGTDTQYF

J gene: TRBJ2-7
V gene: TRBV27
clone size: .
D gene: .
CDR3 DNA: TGTGCCAGCAGTCCCAGCAGGGTAAACTACGAGCAGTACTTC
CDR3 protein: CASSPSRVNYEQYF

J gene: TRBJ2-7
V gene: TRBV18
clone size: .
D gene: .
CDR3 DNA: TGTGCCAGCTCAGACATGGGGGTTGGGTCCTACGAGCAGTACTTC
CDR3 protein: CASSDMGVGSYEQYF

J gene: TRBJ1-1
V gene: TRBV5-5
clone size: .
D gene: .
CDR3 DNA: TGTGCCAGCAGCTTGGAACCCCAAGCGAACACTGAAGCTTTCTTT
CDR3 protein: CASSLEPQANTEAFF

J gene: TRBJ1-1
V gene: TRBV18
clone size: .
D gene: .
CDR3 DNA: TGTGCCAGCTCACAAGTATTGGGCACTGAAGCTTTCTTT
CDR3 protein: CASSQVLGTEAFF

J gene: TRBJ2-3
V gene: TRBV9
clone size: .
D gene: .
CDR3 DNA: TGTGCCAGCAGCGTAGGGGGAGAGACAGATACGCAGTATTTT
CDR3 protein: CASSVGGETDTQYF